Reported below is one T cell receptor beta chain. The data were obtained in a study of blood T cell repertoires in COVID-19. Study context: Samples came from the United States, Italy and Spain, spanning acute and convalescent COVID-19. The analysed material was cDNA or gDNA that came from T cells, B-cell-depleted T cells, or PBMCs.

CDR1 is LGHDT and CDR2 is YNNKEL in the germline V gene (reference sequence). V was trimmed by 3 bases and J by 2 bases, leaving 13 bases between them. This CDR3 has 15 amino acids. Original processing methods: The authors estimated nucleated cell counts from reference gene primer amplification. Method: immunoSEQ multiplex PCR; TCRdb's copy keeps in-frame clones and lacks some. V and J calls and clone size follow that table, whereas D and trimming were derived from the DNA. Of 150,000 to 200,000 clones in the sample, 83% were seen once. This chain connects TRBV3-1 (or the pseudogene TRBV3-2) to TRBJ1-2, with no clear D. The receptor's source is an elderly woman with acute or convalescent COVID-19. Sequences were obtained from peripheral blood. CDR3 in DNA: TGTGCCAGCAGCCATGCGGACGCGGGGAACTATGGCTACACCTTC. Translated, it gives CASSHADAGNYGYTF.